This T cell receptor beta chain is drawn from a study of blood T cell repertoires in COVID-19. The wider study: Sites in the United States, Italy and Spain provided acute and convalescent COVID-19 samples. PBMCs, B-cell-depleted T cells, or T cells provided the cDNA or gDNA that made up the material.

Original methodology: Reference gene primer amplification gave estimated nucleated cell counts. Measured with immunoSEQ multiplex PCR; TCRdb has only the in-frame clones, and not every one. That table furnishes V, J and clone size, whereas the DNA furnished D and trimming. The sample lists roughly 50,000 clones, 65% to 80% occurring once. The V gene lost 4 bases and the J gene lost 1 base, with 11 bases spanning the gap. The CDR3 runs to 15 residues. CDR1 is SNHLY and CDR2 is FYNNEI in the germline V gene. The J gene is TRBJ2-1, the V gene TRBV2, with no clear D. This clonotype was obtained from a human donor with active or convalescent COVID-19. The donor label of this sample is uncertain. The sequenced sample consisted of peripheral blood. CDR3 sequence: CASSAGRTSYNEQFF. The CDR3, as DNA: TGTGCCAGCAGTGCGGGTAGAACTTCCTACAATGAGCAGTTCTTC.